These 19 T cell receptor beta chains originate from one sample sequenced in a study of technical replicates of blood from several donors. Repertoires were generated with immunoSEQ multiplex PCR, while TCRdb's copy carries only in-frame clones and drops some. Among 65,000 to 70,000 clones, about 90% were seen once, and the ten largest hold roughly 5%. The sequenced sample was PBMCs. The source is a human donor in good health. Some clones in this sample may be carry-over from other donors' samples.

V gene TRBV18 combines with J gene TRBJ1-1; no clear D. CDR1 and CDR2 (germline): KGHSH, LQKENI. The CDR3 has 12 residues. V was shortened by 3 bases and J by 8 bases, with 10 bases between the two germline ends. CDR3 in DNA: TGTGCCAGCTCACCGGGCATAGGCGAAGCTTTCTTT. Its protein product is CASSPGIGEAFF.

The V call is TRBV30, the J call TRBJ2-6; no clear D gene. Trimming removed 2 bases at V and 0 bases at J, with 11 bases between. Germline V gene data show CDR1 as GTSNPN and CDR2 as SVGIG (reference sequence). The CDR3 spans 16 residues. CDR3 DNA sequence: TGTGCCTGGAGTCCCTCTAGGTCCTCTGGGGCCAACGTCCTGACTTTC. Translation: CAWSPSRSSGANVLTF.

The chain is built from TRBV9 and TRBJ2-7; 8 nucleotides align to TRBD2. CDR1 and CDR2 from the germline V gene are SGDLS and YYNGEE. The CDR3 loop spans 13 amino acids. Trimming took 4 bases from V and 4 from J; bases not matched to a gene: 4. The CDR3 DNA reads TGTGCCAGCAGCCTAGGACTAGCTTACGAGCAGTACTTC. Amino acid sequence: CASSLGLAYEQYF.

This chain joins TRBV4-3 and TRBJ2-3; 11 nucleotides match TRBD2. From germline, CDR1 is LGHNA and CDR2 YSLEER. The CDR3 length is 16 residues. Trimming cost V 1 base and J 9 bases; bases outside gene matches: 9. Here the CDR3 reads CASSQALAGGIFTQYF. CDR3 DNA sequence: TGCGCCAGCAGCCAAGCCTTAGCGGGAGGGATATTCACGCAGTATTTT.

The V gene is TRBV10-3, the J gene TRBJ1-4; 9 bases align to TRBD1. CDR1 is ENHRY, CDR2 SYGVKD, per germline. The CDR3 is 15 amino acids. The J segment lost 8 bases and the V segment lost 3 bases, leaving 7 bases of the junction unmatched. The CDR3 protein is CAISDPTGGFEKLFF. DNA for the CDR3: TGTGCCATCAGTGATCCGACAGGGGGTTTCGAAAAACTGTTTTTT.

This rearrangement joins TRBV9 to TRBJ2-2, with a possible D match to TRBD1 (5 bases). V was clipped by 0 bases and J by 3 bases, with 9 bases between them. The CDR3 consists of 15 residues. Germline V lookup: CDR1 SGDLS, CDR2 YYNGEE. The CDR3 DNA reads TGTGCCAGCAGCGTAGGCAGGGTTGACACCGGGGAGCTGTTTTTT. It encodes CASSVGRVDTGELFF.

The CDR3 coding sequence is TGTGCCAGCAGCGCGGACAGGAATCAGCCCCAGCATTTT. It translates to CASSADRNQPQHF. V and J are TRBV5-6 and TRBJ1-5; 7 positions agree with TRBD1. CDR3 length: 13 residues. The V gene end was trimmed by 4 bases and the J gene end by 4 bases; junction bases not matched to a gene: 2. The germline gives CDR1 SGHDT, CDR2 YYEEEE.

This clone was picked up a small number of times. The V and J genes are TRBV18 and TRBJ1-4; 9 bases fit TRBD1. Germline V CDR1 and CDR2: KGHSH, LQKENI. V was clipped by 3 bases and J by 8 bases; unmatched bases: 10. The CDR3 runs 16 residues. The CDR3 DNA reads as TGTGCCAGCTCACCGGAGATCGACAGGGGGGCAGAAAAACTGTTTTTT. This sequence encodes CASSPEIDRGAEKLFF.

This clone was detected a few times. The chain has TRBV5-4 and TRBJ1-5; no definite D call. The CDR3 spans 14 residues. V lost 4 bases, J lost 5 bases, and 13 bases lay in between. Germline-derived CDR1 and CDR2 are SGHNT and YYREEE (reference sequence). The CDR3 protein is CASSDTPADQPQHF. For the CDR3, the DNA is TGTGCCAGCAGCGACACCCCGGCAGATCAGCCCCAGCATTTT.

The chain combines TRBV11-2 with TRBJ2-3; TRBD1 matches 9 bases. Per the germline V gene, CDR1 is SGHAT and CDR2 is FQNNGV. Trimming at V came to 0 bases and at J to 3 bases, leaving 13 bases not matched to a gene. The CDR3 is 19 residues long. The CDR3 DNA sequence: TGTGCCAGCAGCTTAGAGGATTTCGCCCGGGACAGGGTTACAGATACGCAGTATTTT. Its translation is CASSLEDFARDRVTDTQYF.

V and J are TRBV5-1 and TRBJ2-2, with 11 bases lining up with TRBD2. CDR1 and CDR2 (germline): SGHRS, YFSETQ. This CDR3 contains 15 residues. With 4 bases clipped from V and 7 bases from J, the junction kept 6 bases outside the gene matches. The CDR3 reads CASSVLAGVGGELFF. The CDR3 DNA reads as TGCGCCAGCAGCGTACTAGCGGGAGTTGGCGGGGAGCTGTTTTTT.

The chain combines TRBV15 with TRBJ1-2; 7 bases map to TRBD1. The germline gives CDR1 LNHNV, CDR2 YYDKDF (reference sequence). The length of the CDR3 is 17 residues. The V segment lost 3 bases and the J segment 6 bases; nucleotides outside the gene matches: 16. The CDR3 DNA follows: TGTGCCACCAGCAGGTTGGACAGGACGAAATACCCGCATGGCTACACCTTC. Protein product: CATSRLDRTKYPHGYTF.

V and J are TRBV10-3 and TRBJ2-7, with 7 bases matching TRBD2. Losses at the gene ends were 4 bases for V and 6 bases for J; bases not matched to a gene: 12. Germline V gene lookup returns CDR1 ENHRY and CDR2 SYGVKD. CDR3 length equals 15 residues. In DNA, the CDR3 is TGTGCCATCAGTGGCCGAGGGGCGGGAGATAGCGAGCAGTACTTC. As protein: CAISGRGAGDSEQYF.

The V gene is TRBV27, the J gene TRBJ2-7; possible D gene TRBD1, 5 bases. Trimming removed 5 bases from V and 3 bases from J, with 5 bases in between. CDR1 and CDR2 (germline): MNHEY, SMNVEV (reference sequence). CDR3 length: 11 amino acids. CDR3 region: CASSQGYEQYF. CDR3 DNA sequence: TGTGCCAGCAGTCAGGGCTACGAGCAGTACTTC.

The chain combines TRBV30 with TRBJ2-2, with 8 nucleotides matching TRBD1. V lost 8 bases to trimming and J lost 4 bases; unmatched junction nucleotides: 9. CDR1 is GTSNPN and CDR2 is SVGIG in the germline V gene (reference sequence). This CDR3 is 14 amino acids long. The DNA for the CDR3 is TGTGCCACCACAGGGGGAATAATCACCGGGGAGCTGTTTTTT. The encoded protein is CATTGGIITGELFF.

This clone was detected once. This chain joins TRBV30 and TRBJ2-7; D is ambiguous. Trimming left V 3 bases short and J 1 base short, with 10 bases between. The CDR3 consists of 13 residues. CDR1 is GTSNPN, CDR2 SVGIG, per germline (reference sequence). This CDR3 is CAWSWRRSYEQYF. CDR3 coding DNA: TGTGCCTGGAGCTGGAGACGGTCCTACGAGCAGTACTTC.

The chain uses TRBV2 and TRBJ2-7, with D possibly being TRBD2 (6 bases). This CDR3 comprises 15 residues. Germline CDR1 SNHLY, CDR2 FYNNEI. Trimming shortened V by 4 bases and J by 3 bases, and 16 bases separated the two germline ends. CDR3 nucleotides: TGTGCCAGCAGTGTAACCTGGACGGGGGACTACGAGCAGTACTTC. It is translated as CASSVTWTGDYEQYF.

This clone was recorded only once. The genes are TRBV28 and TRBJ1-4; perhaps TRBD1 as D (5 bases). V lost 8 bases and J lost 6, with 16 bases in between. Germline-derived CDR1 and CDR2 are MDHEN and SYDVKM. This CDR3 has 14 residues. In DNA, the CDR3 is TGTGCCAGCGGGGGGGGAGGGACTCATGAAAAACTGTTTTTT. This encodes CASGGGGTHEKLFF.

CDR3 coding DNA: TGTGCCAGCACCCGGGGGTACGAGCAGTACTTC. Its protein product is CASTRGYEQYF. The rearrangement uses TRBV7-9 and TRBJ2-7; TRBD2 might be the D (6 bases). Germline lookup yields CDR1 SEHNR and CDR2 FQNEAQ (reference sequence). Deletions cut 7 bases from V and 4 bases from J, with 8 bases between. CDR3 length: 11 residues.